Listed below are T cell receptor beta chains from one sample, sequenced in a study of shared clonotypes between healthy human individuals. This table comes from immunoSEQ multiplex PCR, and its TCRdb copy is limited to in-frame clones, with some not included. In the table there are 2 million to 2.5 million clones, nearly 97% of which are singletons. The sample consisted of naive CD4+ T cells sorted from blood. These receptors came from a man younger than 35 in good health. Each CDR3 is given with its conserved first and last residue. D genes are given only for firm matches. Rows may omit the clone size; those that give it use once, few, many or a size class.

clone_size: NA
d_call: NA
v_call: TRBV5-1
j_call: TRBJ1-2
cdr3_aa: CASSLAAVGASNYGYTF
cdr3_nt: TGCGCCAGCAGCTTGGCAGCGGTAGGGGCGTCTAACTATGGCTACACCTTC

clone_size: NA
d_call: NA
v_call: TRBV7-9
j_call: TRBJ1-5
cdr3_aa: CASSFRLVAVEHQPQHF
cdr3_nt: TGTGCCAGCAGTTTTAGGCTGGTGGCCGTGGAGCATCAGCCCCAGCATTTT

clone_size: NA
d_call: NA
v_call: TRBV6-5
j_call: TRBJ1-2
cdr3_aa: CASSYSIGQNYGYTF
cdr3_nt: TGTGCCAGCAGTTACTCGATCGGACAGAACTATGGCTACACCTTC

clone_size: NA
d_call: NA
v_call: TRBV7-2
j_call: TRBJ2-3
cdr3_aa: CASSLPVEAGRTDTQYF
cdr3_nt: TGTGCCAGCAGCTTACCGGTAGAGGCAGGCCGCACAGATACGCAGTATTTT

clone_size: NA
d_call: NA
v_call: TRBV30
j_call: TRBJ2-3
cdr3_aa: CAWKWAGSSTDTQYF
cdr3_nt: TGTGCCTGGAAGTGGGCAGGAAGTAGCACAGATACGCAGTATTTT

clone_size: NA
d_call: TRBD1
v_call: TRBV6-7
j_call: TRBJ1-2
cdr3_aa: CASSYSKGPFGTGDYGYTF
cdr3_nt: TGTGCCAGCAGTTACTCGAAGGGACCGTTTGGGACAGGGGACTATGGCTACACCTTC

clone_size: NA
d_call: NA
v_call: TRBV6-5
j_call: TRBJ1-3
cdr3_aa: CASSSLLSGNTIYF
cdr3_nt: TGTGCCAGCAGTTCTCTGCTCTCTGGAAACACCATATATTTT

clone_size: NA
d_call: NA
v_call: TRBV5-4
j_call: TRBJ2-7
cdr3_aa: CASSLMGREQYF
cdr3_nt: TGTGCCAGCAGCTTAATGGGCCGCGAGCAGTACTTC

clone_size: NA
d_call: NA
v_call: TRBV28
j_call: TRBJ1-1
cdr3_aa: CASSSDWGRGTEAFF
cdr3_nt: TGTGCCAGCAGTTCAGATTGGGGGAGGGGCACTGAAGCTTTCTTT

clone_size: once
d_call: NA
v_call: TRBV10-3
j_call: TRBJ2-6
cdr3_aa: CATCPSGANVLTF
cdr3_nt: TGTGCCACCTGCCCCTCTGGGGCCAACGTCCTGACTTTC

clone_size: NA
d_call: NA
v_call: TRBV5-6
j_call: TRBJ2-1
cdr3_aa: CASSPEPGPSSYNEQFF
cdr3_nt: TGTGCCAGCAGCCCTGAACCGGGACCGAGCTCCTACAATGAGCAGTTCTTC

clone_size: NA
d_call: NA
v_call: TRBV2
j_call: TRBJ1-4
cdr3_aa: CASSAQGTNEKLFF
cdr3_nt: TGTGCCAGCAGTGCCCAGGGAACTAATGAAAAACTGTTTTTT

clone_size: NA
d_call: TRBD1
v_call: TRBV7-2
j_call: TRBJ2-3
cdr3_aa: CASSLRGQGAPDTQYF
cdr3_nt: TGTGCCAGCAGCTTAAGAGGCCAGGGGGCCCCAGATACGCAGTATTTT

clone_size: NA
d_call: NA
v_call: TRBV19
j_call: TRBJ1-1
cdr3_aa: CASSIDMQIMNTEAFF
cdr3_nt: TGTGCCAGTAGTATAGATATGCAGATAATGAACACTGAAGCTTTCTTT

clone_size: NA
d_call: TRBD2
v_call: TRBV5-1
j_call: TRBJ2-2
cdr3_aa: CASSEGLDTGELFF
cdr3_nt: TGCGCCAGCAGCGAGGGACTAGACACCGGGGAGCTGTTTTTT

clone_size: NA
d_call: NA
v_call: TRBV28
j_call: TRBJ1-1
cdr3_aa: CASSLQRKSTEAFF
cdr3_nt: TGTGCCAGCAGTCTGCAACGGAAGAGCACTGAAGCTTTCTTT

clone_size: NA
d_call: NA
v_call: TRBV5-1
j_call: TRBJ2-2
cdr3_aa: CASSLLTANTGELFF
cdr3_nt: TGCGCCAGCAGCTTGTTAACCGCGAACACCGGGGAGCTGTTTTTT

clone_size: NA
d_call: NA
v_call: TRBV30
j_call: TRBJ1-1
cdr3_aa: CAWSRGRGTEAFF
cdr3_nt: TGTGCCTGGAGTCGGGGGCGGGGCACTGAAGCTTTCTTT

clone_size: NA
d_call: TRBD2
v_call: TRBV9
j_call: TRBJ2-3
cdr3_aa: CASSVYRGVTDTQYF
cdr3_nt: TGTGCCAGCAGCGTATATCGGGGGGTGACAGATACGCAGTATTTT

clone_size: NA
d_call: NA
v_call: TRBV6-1
j_call: TRBJ1-1
cdr3_aa: CASSEEGPRTEAFF
cdr3_nt: TGTGCCAGCAGTGAAGAGGGGCCAAGGACTGAAGCTTTCTTT

clone_size: NA
d_call: TRBD2
v_call: TRBV19
j_call: TRBJ2-1
cdr3_aa: CASRTSGSGVYNEQFF
cdr3_nt: TGTGCCAGTAGGACTAGCGGGAGTGGCGTGTACAATGAGCAGTTCTTC

clone_size: NA
d_call: NA
v_call: TRBV2
j_call: TRBJ2-7
cdr3_aa: CASSPGTFTYEQYF
cdr3_nt: TGTGCCAGCAGCCCCGGGACCTTTACCTACGAGCAGTACTTC

clone_size: NA
d_call: TRBD1
v_call: TRBV4-1
j_call: TRBJ1-6
cdr3_aa: CASSLDRASSPLHF
cdr3_nt: TGCGCCAGCAGCCTCGACAGGGCGAGTTCACCCCTCCACTTT

clone_size: NA
d_call: TRBD1
v_call: TRBV27
j_call: TRBJ1-5
cdr3_aa: CASRNTGDYQPQHF
cdr3_nt: TGTGCCAGCAGAAACACAGGGGATTATCAGCCCCAGCATTTT

clone_size: once
d_call: TRBD2
v_call: TRBV5-4
j_call: TRBJ2-3
cdr3_aa: CASSPGGGTDTQYF
cdr3_nt: TGTGCCAGCAGTCCGGGGGGAGGGACAGATACGCAGTATTTT

clone_size: NA
d_call: NA
v_call: TRBV19
j_call: TRBJ2-1
cdr3_aa: CASSPGHSGYNEQFF
cdr3_nt: TGTGCCAGTAGCCCAGGACATTCCGGCTACAATGAGCAGTTCTTC

clone_size: NA
d_call: NA
v_call: TRBV29-1
j_call: TRBJ2-3
cdr3_aa: CSDSVAADTQYF
cdr3_nt: TGCAGCGACTCGGTAGCCGCAGATACGCAGTATTTT

clone_size: NA
d_call: NA
v_call: TRBV5-1
j_call: TRBJ1-1
cdr3_aa: CASSLVVKENTEAFF
cdr3_nt: TGCGCCAGCAGCTTGGTGGTCAAGGAAAACACTGAAGCTTTCTTT

clone_size: NA
d_call: TRBD2
v_call: TRBV9
j_call: TRBJ2-1
cdr3_aa: CASSAGLAGSYNEQFF
cdr3_nt: TGTGCCAGCAGCGCGGGACTAGCGGGGTCTTACAATGAGCAGTTCTTC

clone_size: NA
d_call: TRBD1
v_call: TRBV18
j_call: TRBJ2-7
cdr3_aa: CASSPGQYSYEQYF
cdr3_nt: TGTGCCAGCTCACCGGGACAGTACTCCTACGAGCAGTACTTC

clone_size: NA
d_call: NA
v_call: TRBV19
j_call: TRBJ1-2
cdr3_aa: CASSVGAGYGYTF
cdr3_nt: TGTGCCAGTAGTGTCGGGGCGGGCTATGGCTACACCTTC

clone_size: NA
d_call: TRBD2
v_call: TRBV6-4
j_call: TRBJ2-1
cdr3_aa: CASSVAAGGPNEQFF
cdr3_nt: TGTGCCAGCAGTGTCGCAGCGGGAGGGCCTAATGAGCAGTTCTTC

clone_size: NA
d_call: NA
v_call: TRBV19
j_call: TRBJ1-1
cdr3_aa: CASSTRVSPNTEAFF
cdr3_nt: TGTGCCAGTAGTACCAGGGTATCGCCGAACACTGAAGCTTTCTTT

clone_size: NA
d_call: NA
v_call: TRBV4-1
j_call: TRBJ2-7
cdr3_aa: CASSQGPGRFVSEQYF
cdr3_nt: TGCGCCAGCAGCCAAGGACCGGGACGCTTCGTCAGCGAGCAGTACTTC

clone_size: NA
d_call: TRBD1
v_call: TRBV9
j_call: TRBJ1-2
cdr3_aa: CASSVSLAGGPVGYTF
cdr3_nt: TGTGCCAGCAGCGTAAGTTTGGCAGGGGGGCCTGTTGGCTACACCTTC

clone_size: once
d_call: NA
v_call: TRBV6-5
j_call: TRBJ1-3
cdr3_aa: CASKGTSGNTIYF
cdr3_nt: TGTGCCAGCAAGGGGACCTCTGGAAACACCATATATTTT

clone_size: NA
d_call: NA
v_call: TRBV10-3
j_call: TRBJ1-1
cdr3_aa: CAISESGGQNTEAFF
cdr3_nt: TGTGCCATCAGTGAGTCGGGGGGTCAGAACACTGAAGCTTTCTTT

clone_size: NA
d_call: NA
v_call: TRBV6-5
j_call: TRBJ1-1
cdr3_aa: CATSRANTEAFF
cdr3_nt: TGTGCCACCTCCCGGGCTAACACTGAAGCTTTCTTT

clone_size: NA
d_call: TRBD1
v_call: TRBV5-6
j_call: TRBJ1-2
cdr3_aa: CASSAGGRGYTF
cdr3_nt: TGTGCCAGCAGCGCAGGGGGCCGGGGCTACACCTTC

clone_size: NA
d_call: NA
v_call: TRBV7-8
j_call: TRBJ2-5
cdr3_aa: CASSYRERYQETQYF
cdr3_nt: TGTGCCAGCAGTTACAGGGAAAGGTACCAAGAGACCCAGTACTTC

clone_size: NA
d_call: TRBD2
v_call: TRBV7-7
j_call: TRBJ2-2
cdr3_aa: CASSRTSGGELFF
cdr3_nt: TGTGCTAGCAGCAGGACTAGCGGGGGGGAGCTGTTTTTT

clone_size: NA
d_call: TRBD2
v_call: TRBV7-2
j_call: TRBJ2-5
cdr3_aa: CASSPAGRELAGGKTQYF
cdr3_nt: TGTGCCAGCAGTCCTGCTGGGAGGGAACTAGCGGGAGGAAAGACCCAGTACTTC